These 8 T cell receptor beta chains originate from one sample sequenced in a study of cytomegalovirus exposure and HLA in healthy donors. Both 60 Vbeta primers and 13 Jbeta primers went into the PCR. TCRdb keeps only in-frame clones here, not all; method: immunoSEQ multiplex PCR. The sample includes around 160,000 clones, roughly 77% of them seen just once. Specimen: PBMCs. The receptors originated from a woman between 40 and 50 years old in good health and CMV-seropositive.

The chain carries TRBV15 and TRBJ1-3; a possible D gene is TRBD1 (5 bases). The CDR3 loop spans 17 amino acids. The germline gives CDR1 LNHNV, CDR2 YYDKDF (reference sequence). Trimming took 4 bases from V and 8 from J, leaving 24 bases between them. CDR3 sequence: CATSTRQPIRAHDTIYF. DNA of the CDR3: TGTGCCACCAGCACCCGACAGCCTATCCGCGCTCATGACACCATATATTTT.

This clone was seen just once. Written as DNA, the CDR3 is TGTGCCAGCAGCGCCCTTGGGGAGGTCTCCTACGAGCAGTACTTC. Translation: CASSALGEVSYEQYF. V usage is TRBV7-8 and J usage is TRBJ2-7; possibly TRBD2 for D (6 bases). Trimming pared 5 bases from V and 0 bases from J, leaving 14 bases between. This CDR3 region has 15 residues. Germline CDR1 and CDR2: SGHVS and FQNEAQ.

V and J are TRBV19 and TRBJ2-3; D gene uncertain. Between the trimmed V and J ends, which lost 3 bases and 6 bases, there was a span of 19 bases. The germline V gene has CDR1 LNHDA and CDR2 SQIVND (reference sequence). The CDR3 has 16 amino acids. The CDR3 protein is CASSIGVTLDADTQYF. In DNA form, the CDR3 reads TGTGCCAGTAGTATTGGTGTGACTCTCGATGCGGATACGCAGTATTTT.

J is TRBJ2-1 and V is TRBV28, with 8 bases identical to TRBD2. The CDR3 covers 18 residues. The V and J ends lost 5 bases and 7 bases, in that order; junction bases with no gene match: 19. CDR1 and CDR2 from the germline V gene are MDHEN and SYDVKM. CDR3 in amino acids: CASSLGGLGAGGRNEQFF. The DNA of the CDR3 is TGTGCCAGCAGTCTTGGGGGGCTCGGCGCGGGGGGCCGGAATGAGCAGTTCTTC.

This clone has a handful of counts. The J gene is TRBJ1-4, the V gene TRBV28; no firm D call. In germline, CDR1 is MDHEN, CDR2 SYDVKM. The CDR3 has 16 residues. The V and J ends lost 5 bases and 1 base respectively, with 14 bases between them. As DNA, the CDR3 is TGTGCCAGCAGTGGGCCAGCAGGACTAACTAATGAAAAACTGTTTTTT. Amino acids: CASSGPAGLTNEKLFF.

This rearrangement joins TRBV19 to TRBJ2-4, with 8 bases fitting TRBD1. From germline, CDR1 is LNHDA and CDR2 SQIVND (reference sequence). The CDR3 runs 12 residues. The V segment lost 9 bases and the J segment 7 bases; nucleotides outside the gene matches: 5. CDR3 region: CASQDRVNIQYF. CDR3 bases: TGTGCCAGCCAGGACAGGGTGAACATTCAGTACTTC.

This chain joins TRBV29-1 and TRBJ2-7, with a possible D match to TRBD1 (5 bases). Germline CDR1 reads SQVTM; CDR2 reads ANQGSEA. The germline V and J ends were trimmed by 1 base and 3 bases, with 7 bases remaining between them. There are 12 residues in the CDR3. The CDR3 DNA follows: TGCAGCGTTGAAGCTCAGGGCTACGAGCAGTACTTC. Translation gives CSVEAQGYEQYF.

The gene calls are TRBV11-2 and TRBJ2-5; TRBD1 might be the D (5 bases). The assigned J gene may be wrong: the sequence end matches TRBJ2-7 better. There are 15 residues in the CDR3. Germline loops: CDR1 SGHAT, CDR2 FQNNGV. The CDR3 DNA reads TGTGCCAGCAGCTTGACAGTGGGAAAGACCTACGAGCAGTACTTC. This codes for CASSLTVGKTYEQYF.